This T cell receptor (beta chain) was sequenced for a study of shared clonotypes between healthy human individuals. This clone was detected only a few times. In the authors' methods: Owing to the provision of junction-only sequences devoid of quality scores by immunoSEQ, filtering differed. Profiling relied on immunoSEQ multiplex PCR, and the TCRdb table lists in-frame clones only, not all of them. V and J calls and clone size are copied from that table; D and trimming were computed from the DNA. The repertoire consists of about 2.5 million clones, with under 95% occurring once and the leading ten covering 0.37%. Germline loops: CDR1 GTSNPN, CDR2 SVGIG (reference sequence). The CDR3 is 12 residues long. V was clipped by 1 base and J by 9 bases, with 10 bases between them.

Sample: naive CD4+ T cells from PBMCs. Subset noted: CD45RA+ positively selected. The chain employs TRBV30 and TRBJ1-5; the D gene is possibly TRBD1 (5 bases). This receptor was taken from a man aged 18 to 29 in good health. Some clones in this sample may be carry-over from other donors' samples. CDR3 sequence: CAWSEVGGPQHF. The CDR3 bases are TGTGCCTGGAGTGAGGTCGGGGGGCCCCAGCATTTT.